This TCR beta chain was identified in a study of glioma-infiltrating T cells after dendritic cell vaccination. Here immunoSEQ multiplex PCR was the method, and the copy in TCRdb shows in-frame clones only, minus some. The sample has fewer than 85,000 clones, about 87% seen once. This receptor was obtained from a human donor with glioblastoma. Here the sequenced sample was blood, taken before dendritic cell vaccination.

CDR3 loop: CASSPGDTLGGYTF. Written as DNA, the CDR3 is TGTGCCAGTAGTCCAGGGGACACCTTGGGAGGCTACACCTTC. V and J are TRBV19 and TRBJ1-2, with D possibly TRBD1 on 6 matching bases. V was shortened by 5 bases and J by 8 bases, with 18 bases between the two germline ends. Germline V gene sequence: CDR1 LNHDA, CDR2 SQIVND (reference sequence). CDR3 length equals 14 residues.